This is a list of T cell receptor beta chains from one sample in a study of cytomegalovirus exposure and HLA in healthy donors. The table came from immunoSEQ multiplex PCR; TCRdb's copy has only in-frame clones and leaves some out. This sample carries more than 90,000 clones, 82% of them seen once, and the ten largest clones take 3% to 4%. Material: PBMCs. The source of these receptors is a man aged 45 to 65 in good health and CMV-seronegative. The CDR3 runs from the conserved cysteine through the conserved F or W. A D gene is named only where the DNA matches it firmly. Clone size is stated in some rows and not others, as once, few, many or a class when expanded.

d_call	v_call	clone_size	j_call	cdr3_aa	cdr3_nt
TRBD1	TRBV4-1	-	TRBJ1-4	CASSQEGQGDEKLFF	TGCGCCAGCAGCCAAGAGGGACAGGGTGATGAAAAACTGTTTTTT
TRBD1	TRBV28	-	TRBJ1-1	CASSSGQGLNTEAFF	TGTGCCAGCAGTTCGGGACAGGGTTTGAACACTGAAGCTTTCTTT
TRBD2	TRBV9	-	TRBJ2-1	CASSVDRLAVYNEQFF	TGTGCCAGCAGCGTAGATAGGCTAGCGGTCTACAATGAGCAGTTCTTC
TRBD2	TRBV10-1	-	TRBJ2-3	CASSPSGRTDTQYF	TGCGCCAGTAGCCCTAGCGGACGCACAGATACGCAGTATTTT
TRBD1	TRBV5-1	-	TRBJ2-1	CASSLTGGGYNEQFF	TGCGCCAGCAGCTTGACAGGGGGAGGCTACAATGAGCAGTTCTTC
-	TRBV27	-	TRBJ2-7	CASSLSRSSYEQYF	TGTGCCAGCAGTTTAAGTAGGAGCTCCTACGAGCAGTACTTC
TRBD1	TRBV19	-	TRBJ1-2	CASSIGSGQDGYTF	TGTGCCAGTAGTATAGGTTCGGGACAGGATGGCTACACCTTC
TRBD1	TRBV7-7	few	TRBJ1-4	CASSATGGEKLFF	TGTGCTAGCAGCGCTACAGGGGGTGAAAAACTGTTTTTT
TRBD2	TRBV11-2	-	TRBJ2-2	CASSFPGGANTGELFF	TGTGCCAGCAGCTTTCCCGGGGGGGCCAACACCGGGGAGCTGTTTTTT
-	TRBV2	-	TRBJ2-7	CARGGGYEQYF	TGTGCGAGGGGGGGTGGCTACGAGCAGTACTTC
TRBD2	TRBV13	-	TRBJ2-7	CASSRLAASSYEQYF	TGTGCCAGCAGCAGACTAGCGGCAAGCTCCTACGAGCAGTACTTC
-	TRBV7-2	-	TRBJ1-4	CASSLGAGTNEKLFF	TGTGCCAGCAGCTTAGGGGCAGGAACTAATGAAAAACTGTTTTTT
-	TRBV5-1	-	TRBJ2-5	CASSPGSSQETQYF	TGCGCCAGCAGCCCGGGGAGCAGCCAAGAGACCCAGTACTTC
-	TRBV6-1	-	TRBJ1-4	CASSELPTGGEKLFF	TGTGCCAGCAGTGAACTGCCCACCGGGGGTGAAAAACTGTTTTTT
TRBD2	TRBV7-3	-	TRBJ2-3	CASSPSGGARADTQYF	TGTGCCAGCAGCCCCTCGGGAGGGGCGCGGGCAGATACGCAGTATTTT
TRBD2	TRBV29-1	-	TRBJ2-7	CSVGGTSGGKDEQYF	TGCAGCGTTGGGGGGACTAGCGGGGGAAAGGACGAGCAGTACTTC
TRBD2	TRBV6-1	-	TRBJ2-7	CASSVEPGRDEQYF	TGTGCCAGCAGTGTAGAACCAGGGAGGGACGAGCAGTACTTC
TRBD2	TRBV10-3	-	TRBJ2-2	CAISESVGLAGMNTGELFF	TGTGCCATCAGTGAGTCGGTTGGACTAGCGGGAATGAACACCGGGGAGCTGTTTTTT
-	TRBV2	-	TRBJ1-2	CASSGGRTVGGYTF	TGTGCCAGCAGTGGGGGACGGACAGTGGGTGGCTACACCTTC
TRBD1	TRBV7-2	-	TRBJ2-1	CASSLGTGGFNEQFF	TGTGCCAGCAGCTTAGGGACAGGGGGCTTCAATGAGCAGTTCTTC
TRBD2	TRBV28	-	TRBJ2-1	CASYLSGVEQFF	TGTGCCAGTTACCTTAGCGGGGTTGAGCAGTTCTTC